This TCR beta chain originates from a study of immune characterization of retroperitoneal liposarcoma. This clonotype was picked up many times. Germline V gene sequence: CDR1 MNHNS, CDR2 SASEGT. This CDR3 has 15 amino acids. Each CDR3 protein gets one entry after TCRdb re-called the PCR reads with MiXCR. The sample gives about 10,000 distinct CDR3 sequences, 25% to 30% of which show up once; 7.5% to 9.5% is in the top ten. The origin of this receptor is a female donor with retroperitoneal liposarcoma. The material sequenced was tumor tissue. This chain links TRBV6-1 with TRBJ2-1; 8 positions match TRBD1. The J call is uncertain, as TRBJ2-7 better fits the DNA end. The CDR3 nucleotides are TGTGCCAGCAAAGTCGGACAGGGACAACCTTACGAGCAGTACTTC. Translated: CASKVGQGQPYEQYF.